This TCR beta chain was documented in a study of blood T cells in healthy people across ages (dated by TCRdb to the mid-2010s). The study in broad terms: In model experiments, template switching captured roughly one uniquely barcoded TCR beta cDNA molecule for every two T cells. The study measured age-related changes in TCR beta repertoire diversity using deep sequencing normalized with unique cDNA molecular identifiers. Donors were grouped into four age groups: young (average 16 years), middle-aged (less than 40), aged (about 60) and long-lived (approximately 75). For two donors (one aged 18 to 29 and one aged 80 or older), the study analyzed two additional independent replicas of 1 million unique cDNA reads from the same blood draw.

Systemically healthy Caucasian individuals from Russia, 39 in total and aged about 6 to 90 years, were included as donors. Roughly 9 milliliters of peripheral blood were drawn from each donor into EDTA-treated Vacutainer tubes. Ficoll-Paque density-gradient centrifugation was used to isolate PBMCs, with at least 6 million obtained per sample. Trizol reagent was used to extract total RNA from PBMCs, with at least 5.5 micrograms per sample. Naive CD45RAhigh/CD27high T cell percentages were measured by flow cytometry on a PBMC aliquot from every donor. The library came from 5' RACE. Reads for this sample came from an Illumina HiSeq 2500. The second PCR ran for about 6 to 12 cycles and used a J-beta primer mix along with a sample-barcoded 5' primer. A unique molecular identifier was introduced onto each TCR beta cDNA molecule by a template-switch 5' adaptor carrying 12 random nucleotides. At least 2.5 million CDR3-containing paired-end reads were obtained from each sample. All of the RNA was converted into first-strand cDNA using the Mint cDNA synthesis kit, with a TRBC-specific oligonucleotide serving as the primer. All cDNA was treated with uracil-DNA glycosylase and then went through a first 18-cycle PCR with the universal primers M1SS and BC2_uni_R. The authors' pipeline ran thus. For normalization, 1 million high-quality reads were randomly selected from each sample, with every read carrying a distinct molecular identifier. Reads sharing molecular identifiers were discarded rather than binned into consensus sequences. MiTCR, with a Q25 quality threshold and the strictest error-elimination algorithm, was used for CDR3 identification, clonotype clustering and error correction. A nonparametric unseen species model with Euler transformation was used to estimate a lower bound on total TCR beta diversity. TCRdb handled the public reads itself, with Q25 trimming in fastp and clone calling in MiXCR, and kept productive beta chains. One record per CDR3 amino acid sequence lists the most common genes and DNA. None of the V and J calls come from the authors' own analysis; TCRdb made them. The sample data list fewer than 650,000 distinct CDR3 sequences, and roughly a quarter of these were observed just once. The ten largest clones capture approximately 3.3% of the sample.

Study-wide findings and limitations: Observed TCR beta diversity correlated strongly with the percentage of naive T cells measured by flow cytometry. Compared with the aged group, the long-lived group had more naive CD4+ T cells, fewer expanded clones and increased TCR diversity, suggesting age selection. As age increased, observed TCR beta diversity per million T cells dropped in a roughly linear way, and a significant reduction was already evident by age about 40. Because the CMV infection status of the donors was unknown, age-related changes in expanded clonotypes may potentially have been confounded. Total diversity estimates from one million sequenced T cells were considered lower bounds and underestimates. Because profiling used bulk unsorted PBMCs, naive and antigen-experienced compartments could not be compared conclusively.

Worth noting for this clonotype: The antigen this receptor binds is unknown. It has no much larger one-base neighbor in the sample; base qualities were not kept.

These same data were also listed under a study on T cells of mothers and their children. That second publication adds: Donors were nine systemically healthy Caucasian individuals: three mothers and their six children. cDNA synthesis consumed the entire amount of extracted RNA, loaded at around 1.5 ug RNA in each 15 ul reaction. In the second PCR, the M1S primer introduced both the sample barcodes and 2-4 random nucleotides. More than 8.5 million TCR beta CDR3 reads were obtained from each mother, and about 3 million reads were obtained from each child. Thymic selection shapes the output of TCR recombination in a similar way in related and unrelated pairs, and inherited differences have a minor effect. Normalized repertoire overlap was always slightly but never significantly higher in related than unrelated mother-child pairs. With a sensitivity of approximately 100 clones per million clonotypes, no persistent microchimeric T cell clones were detected. The study used deep NGS to compare TCR beta repertoires of mothers and children, seeking features distinguishing related mother-child pairs from unrelated individuals. Mothers averaged 40 +/- 4 years of age and children averaged 11 +/- 4 years. After adapters were ligated using NEBNext reagents, the libraries underwent 100+100 nt paired-end sequencing on an Illumina HiSeq 2000. To prevent cross-contamination, the mother and child libraries were prepared one month apart and sequenced in separate runs. Each donor had between about 450,000 and 2,300,000 distinct TCR beta clonotypes identified. Naive TCR beta clonotypes were estimated from low-frequency clonotypes matched to each donor's FACS-determined naive share, without sorting.

This clonotype was obtained from a boy under 10 years old in good health. Sequencing input: blood.

The CDR3 corresponds to CAIRSSESDTQYF. The sequenced DNA: TGTGCCATCCGATCCTCAGAGTCAGATACGCAGTATTTT. Recombination connected TRBV10-3 to TRBJ2-3; the D segment cannot be called with confidence. In the germline V gene, CDR1 corresponds to ENHRY and CDR2 to SYGVKD. V was cut back by 8 bases and J by 4 bases, leaving a gap of 13 bases between them. From cysteine to phenylalanine, the CDR3 is 13 amino acids long. Of all the DNA, just the CDR3 is kept, 39 bases in frame from base 1.